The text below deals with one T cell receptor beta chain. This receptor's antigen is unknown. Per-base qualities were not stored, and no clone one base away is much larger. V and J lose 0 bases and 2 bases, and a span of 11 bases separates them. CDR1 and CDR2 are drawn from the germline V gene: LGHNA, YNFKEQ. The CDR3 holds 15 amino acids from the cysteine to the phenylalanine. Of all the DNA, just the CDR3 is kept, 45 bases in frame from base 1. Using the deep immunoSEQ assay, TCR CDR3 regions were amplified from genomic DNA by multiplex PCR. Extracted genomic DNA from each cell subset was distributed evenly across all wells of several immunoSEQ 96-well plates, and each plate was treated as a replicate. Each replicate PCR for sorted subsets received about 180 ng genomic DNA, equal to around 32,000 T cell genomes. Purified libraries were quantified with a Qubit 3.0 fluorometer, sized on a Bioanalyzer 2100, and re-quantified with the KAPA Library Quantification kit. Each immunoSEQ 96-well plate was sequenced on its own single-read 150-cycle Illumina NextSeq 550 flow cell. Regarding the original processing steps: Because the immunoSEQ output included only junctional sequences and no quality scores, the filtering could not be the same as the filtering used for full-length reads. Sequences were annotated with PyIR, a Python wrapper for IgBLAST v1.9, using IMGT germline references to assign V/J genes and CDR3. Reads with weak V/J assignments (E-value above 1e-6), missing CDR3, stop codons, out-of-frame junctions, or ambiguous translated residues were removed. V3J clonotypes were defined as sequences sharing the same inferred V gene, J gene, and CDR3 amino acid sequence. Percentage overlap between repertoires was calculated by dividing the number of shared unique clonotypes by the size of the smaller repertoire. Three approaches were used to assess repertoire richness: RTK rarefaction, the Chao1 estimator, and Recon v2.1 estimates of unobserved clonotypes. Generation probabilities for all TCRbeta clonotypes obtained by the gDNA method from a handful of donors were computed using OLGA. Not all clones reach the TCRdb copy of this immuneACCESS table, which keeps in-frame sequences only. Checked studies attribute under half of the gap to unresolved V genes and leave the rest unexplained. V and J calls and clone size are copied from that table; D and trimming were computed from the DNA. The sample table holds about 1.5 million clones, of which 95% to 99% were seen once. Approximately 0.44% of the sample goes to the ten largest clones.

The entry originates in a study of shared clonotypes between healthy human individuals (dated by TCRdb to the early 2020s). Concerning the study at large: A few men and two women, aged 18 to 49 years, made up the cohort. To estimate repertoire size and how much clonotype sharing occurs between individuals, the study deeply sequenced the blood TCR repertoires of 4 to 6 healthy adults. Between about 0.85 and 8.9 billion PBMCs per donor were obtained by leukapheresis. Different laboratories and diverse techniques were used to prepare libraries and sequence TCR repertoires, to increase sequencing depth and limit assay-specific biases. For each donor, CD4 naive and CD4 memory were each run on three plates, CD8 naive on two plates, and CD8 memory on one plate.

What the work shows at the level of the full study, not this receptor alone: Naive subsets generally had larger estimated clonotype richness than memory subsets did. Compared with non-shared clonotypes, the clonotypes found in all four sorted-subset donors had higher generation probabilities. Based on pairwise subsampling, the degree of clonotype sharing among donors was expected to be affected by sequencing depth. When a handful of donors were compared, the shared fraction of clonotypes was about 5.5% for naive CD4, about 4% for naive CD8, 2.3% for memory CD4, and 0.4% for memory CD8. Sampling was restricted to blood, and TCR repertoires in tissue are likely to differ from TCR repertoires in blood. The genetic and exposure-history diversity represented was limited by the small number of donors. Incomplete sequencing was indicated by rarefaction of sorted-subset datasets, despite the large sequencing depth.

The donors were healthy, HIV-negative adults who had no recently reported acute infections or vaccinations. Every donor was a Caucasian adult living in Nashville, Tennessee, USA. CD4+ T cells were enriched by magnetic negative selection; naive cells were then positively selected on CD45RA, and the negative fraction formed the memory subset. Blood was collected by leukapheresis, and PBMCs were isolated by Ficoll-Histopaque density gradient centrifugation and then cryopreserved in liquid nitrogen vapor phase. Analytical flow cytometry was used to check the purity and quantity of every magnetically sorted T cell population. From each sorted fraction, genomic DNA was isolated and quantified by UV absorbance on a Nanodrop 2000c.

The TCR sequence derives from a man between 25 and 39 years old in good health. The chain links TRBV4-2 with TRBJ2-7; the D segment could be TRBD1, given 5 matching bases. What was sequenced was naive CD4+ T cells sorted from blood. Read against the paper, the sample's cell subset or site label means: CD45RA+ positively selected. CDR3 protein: CASSQDNQGPYEQYF. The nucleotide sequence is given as TGTGCCAGCAGCCAAGATAATCAGGGCCCCTACGAGCAGTACTTC.